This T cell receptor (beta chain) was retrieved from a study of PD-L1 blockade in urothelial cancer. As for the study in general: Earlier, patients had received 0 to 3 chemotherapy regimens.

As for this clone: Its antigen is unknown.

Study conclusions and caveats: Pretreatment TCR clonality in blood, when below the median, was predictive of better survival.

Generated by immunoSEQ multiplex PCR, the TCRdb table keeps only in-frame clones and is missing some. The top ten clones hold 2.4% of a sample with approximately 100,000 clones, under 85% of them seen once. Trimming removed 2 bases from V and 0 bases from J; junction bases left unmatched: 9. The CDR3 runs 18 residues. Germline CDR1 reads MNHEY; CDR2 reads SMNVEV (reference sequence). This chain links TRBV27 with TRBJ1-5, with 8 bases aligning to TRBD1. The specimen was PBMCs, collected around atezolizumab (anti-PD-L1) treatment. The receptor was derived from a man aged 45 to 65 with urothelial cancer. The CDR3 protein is CASSLTGQAPHSNQPQHF. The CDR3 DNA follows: TGTGCCAGCAGTTTAACGGGACAGGCCCCCCATAGCAATCAGCCCCAGCATTTT.